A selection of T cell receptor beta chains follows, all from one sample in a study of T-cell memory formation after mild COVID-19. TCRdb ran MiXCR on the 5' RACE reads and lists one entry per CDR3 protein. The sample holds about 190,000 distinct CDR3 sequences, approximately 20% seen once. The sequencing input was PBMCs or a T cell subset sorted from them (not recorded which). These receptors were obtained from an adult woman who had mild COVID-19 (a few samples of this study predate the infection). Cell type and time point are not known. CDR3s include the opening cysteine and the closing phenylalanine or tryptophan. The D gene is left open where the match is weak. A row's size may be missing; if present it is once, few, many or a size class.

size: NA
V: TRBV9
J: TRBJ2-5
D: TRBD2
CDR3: CASSVVSGGLQETQYF
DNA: TGTGCCAGCAGCGTAGTGAGCGGGGGCCTCCAAGAGACCCAGTACTTC

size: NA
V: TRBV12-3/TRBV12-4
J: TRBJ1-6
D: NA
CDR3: CASMGSFVSNSPLHF
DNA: TGTGCCAGCATGGGGAGTTTTGTTAGTAATTCACCCCTCCACTTT

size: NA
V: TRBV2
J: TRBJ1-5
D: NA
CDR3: CASQKESGQPQHF
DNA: TGTGCCAGCCAAAAGGAGAGCGGTCAGCCCCAGCATTTT

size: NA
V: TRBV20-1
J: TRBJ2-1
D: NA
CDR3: CSARWGAYNEQFF
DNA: TGCAGTGCTAGATGGGGGGCTTACAATGAGCAGTTCTTC

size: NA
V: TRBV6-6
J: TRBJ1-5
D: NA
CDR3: CASSYGQGIGNQPQHF
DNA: TGTGCCAGCAGTTACGGGCAGGGAATAGGCAATCAGCCCCAGCATTTT

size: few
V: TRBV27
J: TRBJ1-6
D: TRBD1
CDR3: CASRLYPAGGSPLHF
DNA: TGTGCCAGCAGGCTTTACCCTGCAGGGGGATCACCCCTCCACTTT

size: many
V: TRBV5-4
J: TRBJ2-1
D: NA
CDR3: CASSLDGTSYNEQFF
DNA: TGTGCCAGCAGCTTGGATGGGACTTCGTACAATGAGCAGTTCTTC

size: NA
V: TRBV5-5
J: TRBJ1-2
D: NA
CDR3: CASSFGGQNYGYTF
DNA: TGTGCCAGCAGCTTTGGCGGGCAGAACTATGGCTACACCTTC

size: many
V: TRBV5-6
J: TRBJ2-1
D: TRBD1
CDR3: CASSRGQGVSYNEQFF
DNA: TGTGCCAGCAGCCGGGGACAGGGGGTGAGCTACAATGAGCAGTTCTTC

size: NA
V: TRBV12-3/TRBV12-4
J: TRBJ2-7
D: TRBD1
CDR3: CASSAGGRAYEQYF
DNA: TGTGCCAGCAGCGCAGGGGGCAGGGCCTACGAGCAGTACTTC

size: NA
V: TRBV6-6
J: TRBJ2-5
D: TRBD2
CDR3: CASRSLEPGLGGETQYF
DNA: TGTGCCAGCAGATCTCTCGAGCCGGGACTAGGAGGCGAGACCCAGTACTTC

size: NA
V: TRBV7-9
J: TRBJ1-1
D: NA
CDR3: CASSLETVKSNFF
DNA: TGTGCCAGCAGCTTAGAGACCGTAAAGTCCAACTTCTTT

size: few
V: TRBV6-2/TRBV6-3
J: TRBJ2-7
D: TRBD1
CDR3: CACTTGGFYEQYF
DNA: TGTGCCTGCACGACAGGGGGTTTCTACGAGCAGTACTTC

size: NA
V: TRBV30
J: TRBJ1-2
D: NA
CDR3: CAWVARTGGYGYTF
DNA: TGTGCCTGGGTCGCTAGGACCGGCGGCTATGGCTACACCTTC

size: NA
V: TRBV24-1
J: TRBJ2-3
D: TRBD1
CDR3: CATSDLGQSTDTQYF
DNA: TGTGCCACCAGTGATCTGGGACAGAGCACAGATACGCAGTATTTT

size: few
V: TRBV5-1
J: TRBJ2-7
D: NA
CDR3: CASSPQDTSSYEQYF
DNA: TGCGCCAGCAGCCCTCAGGACACCAGCTCCTACGAGCAGTACTTC

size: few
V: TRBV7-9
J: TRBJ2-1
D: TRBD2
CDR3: CASSLFSILNTGGYGEQFF
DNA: TGTGCCAGCAGCTTGTTTTCTATTTTGAACACGGGGGGATATGGTGAGCAGTTCTTC

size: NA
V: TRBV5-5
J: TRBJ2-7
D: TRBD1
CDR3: CASGLTGKEQYF
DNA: TGTGCCAGCGGCTTGACAGGGAAGGAGCAGTACTTC

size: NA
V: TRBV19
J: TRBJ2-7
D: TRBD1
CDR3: CASSGPGTGGREQYF
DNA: TGTGCCAGTAGTGGACCAGGGACAGGGGGAAGGGAGCAGTACTTC

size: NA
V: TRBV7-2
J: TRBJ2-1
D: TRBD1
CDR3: CASSLYGTGARNEQFF
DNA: TGTGCCAGCAGCTTATACGGGACAGGGGCTCGCAATGAGCAGTTCTTC

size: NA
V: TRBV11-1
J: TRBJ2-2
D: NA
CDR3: CASSLGALASGELFF
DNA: TGTGCCAGCAGCTTAGGGGCTCTAGCCTCCGGGGAGCTGTTTTTT

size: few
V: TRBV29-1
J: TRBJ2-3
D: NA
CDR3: CSVGDTDTQYF
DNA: TGCAGCGTTGGTGACACAGATACGCAGTATTTT

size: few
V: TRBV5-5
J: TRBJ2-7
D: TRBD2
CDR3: CASSSGAGGVNEQYF
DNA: TGTGCCAGCAGCTCGGGAGCGGGAGGAGTAAACGAGCAGTACTTC

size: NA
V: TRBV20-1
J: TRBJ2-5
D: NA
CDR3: CSARLDQETQYF
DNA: TGCAGTGCTAGACTAGATCAAGAGACCCAGTACTTC

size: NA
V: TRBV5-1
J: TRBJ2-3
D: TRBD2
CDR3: CASSWPGTSGGVGTDTQYF
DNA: TGCGCCAGCAGCTGGCCCGGGACTAGCGGGGGGGTCGGCACAGATACGCAGTATTTT

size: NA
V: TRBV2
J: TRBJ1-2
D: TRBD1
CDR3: CASSRTGTGDYYTF
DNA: TGTGCCAGCTCAAGGACGGGGACAGGAGACTACTACACCTTC

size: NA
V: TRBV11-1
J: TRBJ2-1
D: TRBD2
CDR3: CASSLGTSGGRGYEQFF
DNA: TGTGCCAGCAGCTTAGGGACTAGCGGGGGCCGTGGATATGAGCAGTTCTTC

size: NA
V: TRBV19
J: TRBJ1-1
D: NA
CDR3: CASSIVGFPEAFF
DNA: TGTGCCAGTAGTATAGTGGGTTTCCCTGAAGCTTTCTTT

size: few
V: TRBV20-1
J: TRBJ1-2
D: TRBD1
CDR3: CSAPPGQGGYGYTF
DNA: TGCAGTGCCCCTCCTGGACAGGGGGGCTATGGCTACACCTTC